This record concerns one T cell receptor (beta chain) sequence. Which antigen it targets is not known. No much larger clone exists at a distance of one base, and base qualities are not known. The source of the sample is a study of T cell therapy product for transplant patients (dated by TCRdb to between 2017 and 2020). At the level of the whole study: The wider healthy donor group was composed of some 19 individuals (approximately 10 male and 9 female) aged about 25 to 81 years in Berlin, Germany. The expansion media were supplemented either with IL-7 and IL-15 at roughly 10 ng/ml or, alternatively, with IL-2 at around 50 U/ml. To assess clonal composition, TCRbeta repertoires were compared between rapamycin-treated and untreated CMV-specific T-cell products derived from the same donors. Using CMV as the model virus, the study developed a next-generation autologous adoptive antiviral T-cell product for immunosuppressed solid organ transplant patients. The TCRbeta repertoire analysis of rapamycin-treated and untreated products included n = 3 healthy donors. Findings and caveats that apply to the study as a whole: The authors proposed that the higher clonal diversity in Rapa-TCPs may reflect the survival of low-frequency clones and the preferential expansion of central memory T cells. The top 10 clones made up about 66% of the repertoire in rapamycin-treated products compared with roughly 90% in untreated products. A more diverse, less clonal TCRbeta repertoire and a greater number of distinct clones were observed in rapamycin-treated products than in untreated products. Paired products from the same donor shared many clones, whereas repertoires from different donors showed no overlap.

From the germline V gene, CDR1 is MNHNS and CDR2 is SASEGT. Inclusive of the bounding cysteine and phenylalanine, the CDR3 is 13 residues long. Only the CDR3 region is kept as DNA, spanning 39 bases read in frame from base 1. V drops 1 base and J drops 2 bases, leaving 5 bases in between. Here the sample's label designates: CMVpp65/IE-1-reactive T cells enriched by IFNgamma capture and expanded in vitro. PBMCs were stimulated for approximately 6 hours with overlapping CMV pp65 and IE-1 peptide pools, with each pool at 0.5 ug/ml. IFNgamma-producing CMV-stimulated cells were positively selected with the IFNgamma Secretion Assay-Cell Enrichment and Detection Kit (Miltenyi Biotec). Enriched IFNgamma+ cells were cultured for roughly 22 days with irradiated autologous feeders plus either IL-7/IL-15 or IL-2. To provide sufficient cells for different cell sorting steps, buffy coats were used from about 15% of the 19 healthy donors. Peripheral blood mononuclear cells were isolated by Biocoll density gradient centrifugation. DRK supplied the buffy coats from healthy donors.

After genomic DNA was extracted with an AllPrep DNA/RNA Kit, the TCRbeta CDR3 regions were amplified using the immunoSEQ hsTCRb Kit. Per the original workflow: Productive rearrangements were in-frame CDR3 nucleotide sequences without stop codons, analyzed in immunoSEQ Analyzer 3.0. Clonality was calculated from productive entropy normalized to the number of productive rearrangements, and the Morisita index was used to measure overlap between samples. The immuneACCESS repertoire file appears here via TCRdb, limited to in-frame rearrangements. These files lack a portion of the clones; in checked studies, under half of the deficit traces to unresolved V genes, and the cause of the others is not known. The V and J calls and clone size are taken from that table; D and trimming were inferred from the DNA. Present in this sample are a few hundred clones, roughly 60% of which were seen just once. The ten largest clones take up around 97% of the sample.

The V and J segments used are TRBV6-1 and TRBJ2-5; confidence is insufficient to name the D gene. The sequenced sample was a sorted cell population cultured from PBMCs. The TCR comes from an adult in good health. CDR3 loop: CASSEDFQETQYF. The DNA is as follows: TGTGCCAGCAGTGAAGACTTTCAAGAGACCCAGTACTTC.